This TCR beta chain was sequenced during a study of blood T cell repertoires in COVID-19 (TCRdb year 2020). In terms of the full investigation: Samples from collaborators originated in the United States, Italy and Spain and spanned both the acute and convalescent phases of COVID-19. Samples came from the ongoing ImmuneRACE study (first 160 participants) plus 1,254 subjects from 6 global collaborators. The repertoires were released in a freely available public database intended as a resource for research on the immune response to SARS-CoV-2. Where HLA class I and class II types were available, the types were taken from metadata supplied by the sample provider, not from assay-based typing. The sample metadata nearly always contained a de-identified subject ID, COVID-19 status, age in years and sex. The dataset comprised deeply sampled blood TCRbeta repertoires from subjects exposed to, actively infected with, or recovered from COVID-19. The material from the prospective study consisted of cDNA or gDNA derived from T cells, B-cell-depleted T cells, or PBMCs.

Findings and caveats that apply to the study as a whole: Clinical and demographic metadata were provided uncurated, with the amount varying by source and participant.

For this clone: Its antigen remains undetermined. No base-level quality is on record; no much larger clone is a single base apart.

Measured from the cysteine to the phenylalanine, the CDR3 is 16 residues long. Only CDR3 DNA is held: 48 bases, read in frame from base 1. The junction shows trimming of 4 bases on V and 4 bases on J, and the gene matches do not reach 5 bases of it. As encoded in the germline V gene, CDR1 is SGHTA while CDR2 is FQGNSA. TCRbeta CDR3 regions were amplified from genomic DNA by means of the immunoSEQ Assay, a bias-controlled multiplex PCR. The paper's processing steps were these. Within the assay, amplification of reference gene primers was used to estimate how many nucleated cells each sample contained. Sequence reads were collapsed and filtered to measure the absolute abundance of every unique TCRbeta CDR3 rearrangement. For each sample, productive Simpson clonality was calculated as the square root of Simpson's diversity index across productive rearrangements. Entries here come from immuneACCESS through TCRdb and include only in-frame sequences with V and J called. Some clones fail to appear in such tables; in the studies checked, an unresolved V gene covers under half of the shortfall, and the cause of the remainder is unknown. D and trimming come from the DNA, and the V and J calls and clone size come from that table. This sample is represented by more than 150,000 clones; around nine tenths of them were singletons. 0.8% to 1% of the sample belongs to the ten largest clones.

Another Seattle source contributed samples from volunteer blood donors who had recovered from COVID-19. Each collaborating institution followed its own protocols to collect whole blood in K2EDTA tubes. For TCRbeta analysis, collaborators shipped samples as frozen whole blood, isolated PBMCs, or DNA extracted from either of those sample types. The sequence came from a woman under 30 who had recovered from COVID-19. Material for sequencing was peripheral blood. Recombination joined TRBV7-2 with TRBJ1-6, with 9 bases aligning to TRBD1. The CDR3 here reads CASSYLDRGYNSPLHF. The sequenced DNA: TGTGCCAGCAGCTACCTGGACAGGGGATATAATTCACCCCTCCACTTT.